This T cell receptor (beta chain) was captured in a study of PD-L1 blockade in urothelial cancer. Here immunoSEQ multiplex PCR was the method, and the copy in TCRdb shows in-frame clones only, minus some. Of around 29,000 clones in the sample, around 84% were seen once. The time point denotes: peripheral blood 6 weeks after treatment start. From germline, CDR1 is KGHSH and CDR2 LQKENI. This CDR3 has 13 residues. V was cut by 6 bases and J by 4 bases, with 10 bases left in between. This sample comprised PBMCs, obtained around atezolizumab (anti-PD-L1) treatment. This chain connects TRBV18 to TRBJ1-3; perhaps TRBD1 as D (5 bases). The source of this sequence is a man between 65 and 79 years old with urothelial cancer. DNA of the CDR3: TGTGCCAGCTCTACAGGAAAAGGAAACACCATATATTTT. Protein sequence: CASSTGKGNTIYF. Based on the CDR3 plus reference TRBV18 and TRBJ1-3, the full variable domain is NAGVMQNPRHLVRRRGQEARLRCSPMKGHSHVYWYRQLPEEGLKFMVYLQKENIIDESGMPKERFSAEFPKEGPSILRIQQVVRGDSAAYFCASSTGKGNTIYFGEGSWLTVV.